Reported below is one T cell receptor beta chain. In terms of age and location, participants ranged from roughly 18 to 89 years and lived in fewer than 30 US areas. Cohorts were based on clinical histories the participants reported. Recovered status applied to Cohort 3 donors who had two consecutive negative PCRs. It also applied to those with clearance or with symptom resolution. Assay used: immunoSEQ multiplex PCR; TCRdb lists only in-frame clones, some missing. Of under 200,000 clones in the sample, about 80% were seen once. The data were obtained in a study of blood T cell repertoires in COVID-19. This CDR3 contains 11 residues. V shed 6 bases and J shed 6 bases, with 5 bases lying between them. Germline V gene lookup returns CDR1 LGHDT and CDR2 YNNKEL (reference sequence).

The chain joins TRBV3-1 (or the pseudogene TRBV3-2) to TRBJ2-2; no clear D. The sample consisted of PBMCs or T cells enriched from blood (not recorded which). The TCR comes from a man aged 45-65 years who had recovered from COVID-19. CDR3 protein: CASSRAGELFF. Here the CDR3 DNA reads TGTGCCAGCAGTCGGGCCGGGGAGCTGTTTTTT.